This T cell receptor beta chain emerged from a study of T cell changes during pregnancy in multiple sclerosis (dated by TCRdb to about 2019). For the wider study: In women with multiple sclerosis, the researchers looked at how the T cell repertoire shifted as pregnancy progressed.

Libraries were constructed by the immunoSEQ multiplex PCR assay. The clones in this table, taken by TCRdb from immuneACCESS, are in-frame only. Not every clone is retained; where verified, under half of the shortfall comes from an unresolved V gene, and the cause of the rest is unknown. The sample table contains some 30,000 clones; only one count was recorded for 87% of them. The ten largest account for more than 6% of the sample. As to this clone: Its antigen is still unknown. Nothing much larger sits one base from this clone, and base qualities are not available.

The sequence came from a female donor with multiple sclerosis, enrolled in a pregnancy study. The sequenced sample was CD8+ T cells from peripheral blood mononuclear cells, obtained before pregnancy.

The DNA is TGTGCCAGCAGCTTAGATAAGGGGGATCCCCAGAAATACTTC. Its protein reads: CASSLDKGDPQKYF. The chain links TRBV11-2 with TRBJ2-5, with a tentative D gene TRBD1 over 6 matching bases. Reading from cysteine to phenylalanine, the CDR3 counts 14 amino acids. Only the CDR3 region is kept as DNA, spanning 42 bases read in frame from base 1. V sheds 0 bases and J sheds 14 bases, leaving 19 bases between their ends. Based on the germline V gene, the CDR1 and CDR2 sequences are SGHAT and FQNNGV.